This passage covers 22 T cell receptor beta chains from one sample sequenced in a study of blood T cell repertoires in COVID-19. Profiling relied on immunoSEQ multiplex PCR, and the TCRdb table lists in-frame clones only, not all of them. Of around 81,000 clones in the sample, over 75% were seen once. Sample: peripheral blood. These receptors all come from a man between 65 and 85 years old with acute or convalescent COVID-19.

The V and J genes are TRBV18 and TRBJ2-2; D is possibly TRBD2 (5 bases). The germline CDR1 and CDR2 sequences are KGHSH and LQKENI. V was pared by 0 bases and J by 5 bases, with 13 bases between. This CDR3 has 16 amino acids. In DNA form, the CDR3 reads TGTGCCAGCTCACCACCGGCCAGCGGAATGACCGGGGAGCTGTTTTTT. Amino acid sequence: CASSPPASGMTGELFF.

This CDR3 is CASSQGGLNTEAFF. CDR3 nucleotides: TGTGCCAGCAGCCAGGGGGGATTGAACACTGAAGCTTTCTTT. V gene TRBV3-1 (or the pseudogene TRBV3-2) combines with J gene TRBJ1-1, with D possibly matching TRBD1 (5 bases). The V gene's germline CDR1 is LGHDT and CDR2 YNNKEL (reference sequence). Trimming stripped 3 bases from V and 0 bases from J, with 8 bases between. The CDR3 sequence is 14 residues long.

The V and J genes are TRBV29-1 and TRBJ1-3; D unresolved. The germline V gene encodes CDR1 SQVTM and CDR2 ANQGSEA. Trimming took off 7 bases at V and 4 bases at J, with 5 bases between the two ends. The CDR3 totals 10 residues. The CDR3 is CSAQGNTIYF. CDR3 sequence (DNA): TGCAGCGCCCAAGGAAACACCATATATTTT.

The chain recombines TRBV6-5 with TRBJ1-6; perhaps TRBD1 as D (5 bases). V shed 7 bases and J shed 5 bases, with 9 bases lying between them. The CDR3 runs 13 residues. The V gene's germline CDR1 is MNHEY and CDR2 SVGAGI. The DNA for the CDR3 is TGTGCCAGCAAGACAGATAATAATTCACCCCTCCACTTT. Translating gives CASKTDNNSPLHF.

This clone was observed a single time. The V gene is TRBV4-1, the J gene TRBJ2-7; maybe TRBD2 (5 bases). Germline V gene lookup returns CDR1 MGHRA and CDR2 YSYEKL. V shed 1 base and J shed 3 bases, with 10 bases lying between them. The CDR3 runs to 14 residues. CDR3 protein: CASSQGEISYEQYF. CDR3 coding DNA: TGCGCCAGCAGCCAAGGGGAGATCAGCTACGAGCAGTACTTC.

The rearrangement links TRBV19 to TRBJ2-7; TRBD2 is a possible D gene (5 bases). CDR1 and CDR2 from the germline V gene are LNHDA and SQIVND (reference sequence). The CDR3 is 14 amino acids. The ends were cut back, 1 base at V and 6 bases at J, with 13 bases in the middle. As DNA, the CDR3 is TGTGCCAGTAGTATAGTGGGGAACGGGGTCGAGCAGTACTTC. Protein sequence: CASSIVGNGVEQYF.

The chain links TRBV7-9 to TRBJ2-6; TRBD1 matches at 7 bases. Per germline, CDR1 SEHNR and CDR2 FQNEAQ (reference sequence). V shed 5 bases and J 0 bases; nucleotides not matched to a gene: 13. The CDR3 totals 19 residues. The CDR3 sequence is CASSRTGPPPSSGANVLTF. The CDR3 DNA reads TGTGCCAGCAGCAGGACAGGCCCCCCCCCTAGCTCTGGGGCCAACGTCCTGACTTTC.

The rearrangement links TRBV4-3 to TRBJ1-6; the D gene is possibly TRBD1 (5 bases). V lost 5 bases and J 10 bases, leaving 15 bases between the germline ends. Germline-derived CDR1 and CDR2 are LGHNA and YSLEER. The CDR3 is 14 amino acids. CDR3 nucleotide sequence: TGCGCCAGCAGCTGGACAAGAGGAGGGTCACCCCTCCACTTT. Its protein product is CASSWTRGGSPLHF.

The rearrangement links TRBV6-5 to TRBJ2-7; 11 bases align to TRBD1. This CDR3 is built from 14 residues. Germline CDR1 reads MNHEY; CDR2 reads SVGAGI. With V trimmed by 6 bases and J by 5 bases, 6 bases remained unmatched. The CDR3 is CASRLDRGLNEQYF. The CDR3 region has the DNA TGTGCCAGCAGACTGGACAGGGGGCTGAACGAGCAGTACTTC.

This chain connects TRBV5-4 to TRBJ2-5; tentatively, D is TRBD2 (6 bases). This CDR3 has 13 residues. Per germline, CDR1 SGHNT and CDR2 YYREEE (reference sequence). Between the trimmed V and J ends, which lost 2 bases and 7 bases, there was a span of 12 bases. CDR3 DNA sequence: TGTGCCAGCAGCTTAGACGGAGCGGGGACCCAGTACTTC. It is translated as CASSLDGAGTQYF.

The chain recombines TRBV5-1 with TRBJ1-4; 7 nucleotides align to TRBD1. The V segment lost 0 bases and the J segment 7 bases; nucleotides outside the gene matches: 6. Germline V gene data show CDR1 as SGHRS and CDR2 as YFSETQ. This CDR3 is built from 15 residues. In nucleotides, the CDR3 is TGCGCCAGCAGCTTGGGAAGGGGGCGAAGTGAAAAACTGTTTTTT. This encodes CASSLGRGRSEKLFF.

The table lists this clone with a few counts. This chain uses TRBV28 with TRBJ1-1; D uncertain. V was clipped by 4 bases and J by 1 base, with 7 bases between them. Looked up from germline, CDR1 is MDHEN and CDR2 is SYDVKM. The CDR3 extends over 13 amino acids. CDR3 nucleotide sequence: TGTGCCAGCAGTTCCGCAGAGAACACTGAAGCTTTCTTT. It specifies CASSSAENTEAFF.

Here the CDR3 reads CASSVDYSRADTGELFF. CDR3 nucleotides: TGTGCCAGCAGCGTAGATTATTCCAGGGCTGACACCGGGGAGCTGTTTTTT. The V and J genes are TRBV9 and TRBJ2-2, with D perhaps TRBD1 (5 bases). The CDR3 spans 17 residues. Between the trimmed V and J ends, which lost 0 bases and 3 bases, there was a span of 15 bases. Germline CDR1 SGDLS, CDR2 YYNGEE.

CDR3 region: CASSPKSFQLAVIKETQYF. CDR3 nucleotide sequence: TGTGCCAGCAGCCCCAAATCGTTCCAACTAGCGGTGATTAAAGAGACCCAGTACTTC. The chain uses TRBV7-3 and TRBJ2-5, with 8 bases that match TRBD2. This CDR3 is 19 amino acids long. Germline V gene lookup returns CDR1 SGHTA and CDR2 FQGTGA. Trimming cost V 5 bases and J 3 bases; bases outside gene matches: 20.

The V and J genes are TRBV9 and TRBJ1-2, with 8 positions matching TRBD1. V trimming: 5 bases; J trimming: 1 base; junction bases outside the gene matches: 4. The germline V gene encodes CDR1 SGDLS and CDR2 YYNGEE. The CDR3 consists of 14 residues. The chain's CDR3 is CASSPGQGNYGYTF. The CDR3 nucleotides are TGTGCCAGCAGTCCCGGACAGGGTAACTATGGCTACACCTTC.

This clone was recorded once. The chain has TRBV11-2 and TRBJ2-1, with 9 bases matching TRBD2. The CDR3 spans 17 residues. CDR1 is SGHAT, CDR2 FQNNGV, per germline. The V gene end was trimmed by 0 bases and the J gene end by 4 bases; junction bases not matched to a gene: 7. The CDR3 sequence is CASSLDLGLAGYNEQFF. The CDR3 nucleotides are TGTGCCAGCAGCTTAGATCTTGGCCTAGCGGGATACAATGAGCAGTTCTTC.

This chain links TRBV27 with TRBJ2-2; 8 bases align to TRBD2. The CDR3 length is 17 residues. Germline loops: CDR1 MNHEY, CDR2 SMNVEV (reference sequence). J gave up 1 base and V 3 bases, and 7 bases lay outside the gene matches. CDR3 DNA sequence: TGTGCCAGCAGTTTTCTCCCGAGCGGGAGGAACACCGGGGAGCTGTTTTTT. It specifies CASSFLPSGRNTGELFF.

The chain joins TRBV14 to TRBJ2-1, with 8 bases lining up with TRBD2. CDR1 and CDR2 from the germline V gene are SGHDN and FVKESK. Unmatched junction bases numbered 7, after V lost 2 bases and J lost 7 bases. The length of the CDR3 is 15 residues. The CDR3 DNA follows: TGTGCCAGCAGCCAACCGGGGGGGCCGGGAAATGAGCAGTTCTTC. This encodes CASSQPGGPGNEQFF.

This clone appeared a few times. The rearrangement joins TRBV18 to TRBJ1-4; tentative D call: TRBD1 (5 bases). There are 15 residues in the CDR3. The germline V and J ends were trimmed by 5 bases and 0 bases, with 10 bases remaining between them. Germline V lookup: CDR1 KGHSH, CDR2 LQKENI. In nucleotides, the CDR3 is TGTGCCAGCTCAGCAGGGTCCTCAACTAATGAAAAACTGTTTTTT. Encoded protein: CASSAGSSTNEKLFF.

The chain links TRBV10-3 to TRBJ1-4; maybe TRBD1 (5 bases). The CDR3 has 18 amino acids. Germline lookup yields CDR1 ENHRY and CDR2 SYGVKD. V was cut by 4 bases and J by 0 bases, with 18 bases left in between. This chain's CDR3 is CAISGSTVQATTNEKLFF. CDR3 bases: TGTGCCATCAGTGGATCGACAGTGCAGGCCACAACTAATGAAAAACTGTTTTTT.

This clone was seen once. This sequence joins TRBV6-6 and TRBJ1-1, with D possibly matching TRBD1 (6 bases). The CDR3 is 15 amino acids. Germline V CDR1 and CDR2: MNHNY, SVGAGI (reference sequence). V lost 5 bases, J lost 0 bases, and 13 bases lay in between. The CDR3 DNA follows: TGTGCCAGCAGTCCTTTTGGACAGATGAACACTGAAGCTTTCTTT. As protein: CASSPFGQMNTEAFF.

The chain uses TRBV6-2 or TRBV6-3 and TRBJ1-5; 10 positions agree with TRBD1. Trimming at V came to 2 bases and at J to 5 bases, leaving 3 bases not matched to a gene. This CDR3 contains 15 residues. CDR1 is MNHEY, CDR2 SVGEGT, per germline. CDR3 residues: CASSYGGQGHQPQHF. In DNA form, the CDR3 reads TGTGCCAGCAGTTACGGGGGACAGGGGCATCAGCCCCAGCATTTT.